This is a list of T cell receptor beta chains from one sample in a study of vaccination effects on CD4 cells after COVID-19. What these receptors recognize is not known. Sequencing was performed with immunoSEQ multiplex PCR; in TCRdb, only in-frame clones are kept and a portion is missing. Here the sample spans tens of thousands of clones, roughly 72% being singletons. Sequencing used CD4+ T cells from PBMCs cultured with HCoV-229E spike peptides, obtained after COVID-19 vaccination. Every receptor here comes from a human donor who received a COVID-19 vaccine. The CDR3 runs from the conserved cysteine through the conserved F or W. The D gene is left open where the match is weak. A clone size is listed for some rows: how often the clone was seen (once, few, many), or a class if it is expanded.

d_call j_call clone_size v_call cdr3_nt cdr3_aa
TRBD1 TRBJ2-1 - TRBV6-5 TGTGCCAGCTCCGAACGGGACAGGGGGCCCAATGAGCAGTTCTTC CASSERDRGPNEQFF
- TRBJ1-2 few TRBV20-1 TGCAGTGCTAGTTCCAACGCCTACACCTTC CSASSNAYTF
- TRBJ1-2 - TRBV4-1 TGCGCCAGCAGCACCCAGACGGAATCCTATGGCTACACCTTC CASSTQTESYGYTF
TRBD2 TRBJ2-2 - TRBV5-1 TGCGCCAGCAGCCCGGGACTAGCGGGGACCACCGGGGAGCTGTTTTTT CASSPGLAGTTGELFF
- TRBJ1-1 - TRBV7-9 TGTGCCAGCAGCTTAGTCGGGGGGCACAGGGACACTGAAGCTTTCTTT CASSLVGGHRDTEAFF
- TRBJ1-2 - TRBV2 TGTGCCAGCAGTGAAAGGGGTTACTATGGCTACACCTTC CASSERGYYGYTF
TRBD1 TRBJ2-5 - TRBV24-1 TGTGCCACCAGTGACCCGGGACAGCTCCAAGAGACCCAGTACTTC CATSDPGQLQETQYF
TRBD2 TRBJ2-3 - TRBV11-3 TGTGCCAGCAGCCTCCCCGGACTAGCGGGGGGTCCTAGCACAGATACGCAGTATTTT CASSLPGLAGGPSTDTQYF
TRBD1 TRBJ2-3 - TRBV5-1 TGCGCCAGCAGCTTGCCCCAGACAGGGCTCGGGGCAGATACGCAGTATTTT CASSLPQTGLGADTQYF
- TRBJ2-6 - TRBV5-4 TGTGCCAGCAGCCCCCAGACAGGCTTCTCTGGGGCCAACGTCCTGACTTTC CASSPQTGFSGANVLTF
TRBD1 TRBJ1-6 - TRBV6-6 TGTGCCAGCAACGACAGGGGGCAATCCTATAATTCACCCCTCCACTTT CASNDRGQSYNSPLHF
- TRBJ2-3 few TRBV7-9 TGTGCCAGCAGCTTAGCGGCTGGGGCAGATACGCAGTATTTT CASSLAAGADTQYF
TRBD1 TRBJ2-2 - TRBV18 TGTGCCAGCTCACTGATGGACAGGGGGACCGGGGAGCTGTTTTTT CASSLMDRGTGELFF
- TRBJ1-5 - TRBV5-8 TGTGCCAGCCTTTTACCGGGGTTCAATCAGCCCCAGCATTTT CASLLPGFNQPQHF
- TRBJ2-1 - TRBV7-9 TGTGCCAGCAGCCCGACGCTGCCGTACAATGAGCAGTTCTTC CASSPTLPYNEQFF
- TRBJ2-2 once TRBV9 TGTGCCAGCAGCGTAGTAGGGGACTCCGGGGAGCTGTTTTTT CASSVVGDSGELFF
TRBD1 TRBJ1-5 - TRBV5-3 TGTGCCAGAAGCTTCAGGGGGCCCGCCAACTATAGCAATCAGCCCCAGCATTTT CARSFRGPANYSNQPQHF
- TRBJ1-4 - TRBV5-1 TGCGCCAGCAGTCCTACTTCACAGTCTAATGAAAAACTGTTTTTT CASSPTSQSNEKLFF
TRBD1 TRBJ1-5 - TRBV4-2 TGTGCCAGCAGCCAAGATCGACAGGGGATCCAGCCCCAGCATTTT CASSQDRQGIQPQHF
- TRBJ1-1 - TRBV12-3/TRBV12-4 TGTGCCAGCAGTCCTCAGGGGATCGAAGCTTTCTTT CASSPQGIEAFF
- TRBJ1-2 - TRBV7-9 TGTGCCAGCACGACGGAGGCTGTATATGGCTACACCTTC CASTTEAVYGYTF
TRBD1 TRBJ2-1 - TRBV5-1 TGCGCCAGCAGCTTGGTCGGGACAGGGTTCGACAATGAGCAGTTCTTC CASSLVGTGFDNEQFF
- TRBJ2-2 - TRBV11-2 TGTGCCAGCAGCTTAGGGGCAGGGGTTAACCCCGGGGAGCTGTTTTTT CASSLGAGVNPGELFF
- TRBJ2-3 - TRBV11-2 TGTGCCAGCAGCTTAGATCCCTTATGTGACCTCACAGATACGCAGTATTTT CASSLDPLCDLTDTQYF
- TRBJ1-2 - TRBV28 TGTGCCAGCATCAGTGGGGGGACAATTAACTATGGCTACACCTTC CASISGGTINYGYTF
- TRBJ2-5 - TRBV27 TGTGCCAGCAGTTTACTCGCAGGGTGGGGAGAGACCCAGTACTTC CASSLLAGWGETQYF
- TRBJ2-4 - TRBV24-1 TGTGCCACCAGTGATGCCCGAGGGGCCAAAAACATTCAGTACTTC CATSDARGAKNIQYF
- TRBJ1-1 few TRBV2 TGTGCCAGCAGTCGACAGGAGAACACTGAAGCTTTCTTT CASSRQENTEAFF
- TRBJ1-2 few TRBV5-1 TGCGCCAGCAGCGACCCCGACACGCCCAGGGGCTACACCTTC CASSDPDTPRGYTF
- TRBJ1-2 - TRBV27 TGTGCCAGCAGTTTGGGAGGGCCACACTATGGCTACACCTTC CASSLGGPHYGYTF
- TRBJ2-6 - TRBV7-8 TGTGCCAGCTTCTCCCCTCCAGGGGGGCGGGCTGGGGCCAACGTCCTGACTTTC CASFSPPGGRAGANVLTF
- TRBJ2-1 - TRBV30 TGTGCCTGGAGTGTACGGGTAGCAATCAATGAGCAGTTCTTC CAWSVRVAINEQFF
TRBD2 TRBJ2-2 - TRBV5-4 TGTGCCAGCAGGCAGACTAGCGGGGGGGCCGGGGAGCTGTTTTTT CASRQTSGGAGELFF
TRBD1 TRBJ1-3 - TRBV3-1/TRBV3-2 TGTGCCAGCCGTAGACAGGGGGCTGGAAACACCATATATTTT CASRRQGAGNTIYF
- TRBJ2-5 once TRBV3-1/TRBV3-2 TGTGCCAGCAGCCCGAGCTCACCTCGCAGAGAGACCCAGTACTTC CASSPSSPRRETQYF
- TRBJ1-2 - TRBV7-8 TGTGCCAGCAGCTCCGGGAGACTAGAGCAGGATTACACCTTC CASSSGRLEQDYTF
- TRBJ1-5 - TRBV28 TGTGCCAGCAGTTTAGAGTATCAGCCCCAGCATTTT CASSLEYQPQHF
- TRBJ2-1 - TRBV3-1/TRBV3-2 TGTGCCAGCAGCCGCCGGGTTCGGGCCTCCTACAATGAGCAGTTCTTC CASSRRVRASYNEQFF
- TRBJ1-1 - TRBV11-2 TGTGCCAGCAGGGTACTTCGGGGGAGCACTGAAGCTTTCTTT CASRVLRGSTEAFF
TRBD1 TRBJ1-1 once TRBV6-1 TGTGCCAGCAGTGCTCGTTTAGGGGGCCGGATGAACACTGAAGCTTTCTTT CASSARLGGRMNTEAFF
TRBD1 TRBJ2-2 few TRBV19 TGTGCCAGTAGTCCGGGACAGGGTGCGAACACCGGGGAGCTGTTTTTT CASSPGQGANTGELFF
- TRBJ1-2 - TRBV2 TGTGCCAGCGGTGGGGAGAGGGACACCGATAACTATGGCTACACCTTC CASGGERDTDNYGYTF
- TRBJ2-1 - TRBV18 TGTGCCAGCTCACCACCTGCGGGGTATAAGGGCAATGAGCAGTTCTTC CASSPPAGYKGNEQFF
- TRBJ2-1 - TRBV25-1 TGTGCCAGCAGTGAGGCTCTCTCTTGGAGCTCCTACAATGAGCAGTTCTTC CASSEALSWSSYNEQFF
TRBD1 TRBJ1-6 - TRBV2 TGTGCCAGCACCCGGAGAGGGGGCAGTAATTCACCCCTCCACTTT CASTRRGGSNSPLHF
- TRBJ1-5 - TRBV18 TGTGCCAGCTCAGCACAGGGTCGACAGCCCCAGCATTTT CASSAQGRQPQHF
- TRBJ1-1 few TRBV5-4 TGTGCCAGCAGGCGCACGGGAAGCCAGAACACTGAAGCTTTCTTT CASRRTGSQNTEAFF
TRBD1 TRBJ2-1 - TRBV10-2 TGCGCCAGCAGTCCTACAGGGGGCTACTACAATGAGCAGTTCTTC CASSPTGGYYNEQFF
- TRBJ2-1 - TRBV7-3 TGTGCCAGCAGCTTTGAACTGGGTGCAGCGGGCGGTGAGAATGAGCAGTTCTTC CASSFELGAAGGENEQFF
TRBD1 TRBJ2-5 - TRBV29-1 TGCAGCGTTGTACAGGGGGCAGAGACCCAGTACTTC CSVVQGAETQYF
- TRBJ2-2 few TRBV6-1 TGTGCCAGCAGTGAAATGGTGGGAAGACTAGTGGATCTGACCGGGGAGCTGTTTTTT CASSEMVGRLVDLTGELFF